This T cell receptor beta chain derives from a study of cytomegalovirus exposure and HLA in healthy donors. Measured with immunoSEQ multiplex PCR; TCRdb has only the in-frame clones, and not every one. The table lists roughly 60,000 clones, roughly 94% of them singletons. Study conclusions and caveats: According to the study, roughly 180 TCR beta chains were cytomegalovirus-associated. It was reportedly the case that the classifier diagnosed cytomegalovirus status with high specificity and sensitivity. The dataset shows that most TCR sequences were rare, while some public TCRs occurred in many donors.

As concerns this clone: The target antigen is unknown.

The CDR3 loop spans 15 amino acids. Germline-derived CDR1 and CDR2 are SGHTA and FQGNSA. Trimming stripped 5 bases from V and 2 bases from J, with 16 bases between. The source of this sequence is a young man in good health and CMV-seronegative. Sequenced input: PBMCs. The chain employs TRBV7-2 and TRBJ2-7, with D hard to call. CDR3 sequence: CASSPAQVVPYEQYF. The CDR3 DNA follows: TGTGCCAGCAGCCCGGCCCAGGTAGTCCCCTACGAGCAGTACTTC.